This TCR beta chain was recorded in a study of blood T cells in healthy people across ages. Sample-barcoded 5' priming and a J-beta primer mix drove a second PCR of roughly 7 to 11 cycles. TCRdb analysed the 5' RACE reads with MiXCR anew, one entry per CDR3 protein. This sample carries 1.8 million or so distinct CDR3 sequences, roughly two fifths of them seen once, and the ten largest clones take around 23%. The ends lost 5 bases at V and 4 bases at J; junction bases unmatched: 10. CDR3 size: 15 residues. CDR1 is SGHTA, CDR2 FQGNSA, per germline. General observations from the study: Compared with aged donors, long-lived donors showed fewer expanded clones, suggesting selection.

Each individual donor underwent a draw of approximately 10 milliliters of peripheral blood. Concerning this clonotype itself: The antigen is undetermined.

This sequence was found in a human donor in good health. This rearrangement joins TRBV7-2 to TRBJ1-2; 7 bases align to TRBD1. The sequenced sample consisted of blood. The CDR3 loop is CASSRQGTVPYGYTF. CDR3 coding DNA: TGTGCCAGCAGCCGACAGGGAACGGTCCCCTATGGCTACACCTTC.